These 2 T cell receptor beta chains came from one sample sequenced in a study of identical twins. From the 5' RACE reads, TCRdb called clonotypes with MiXCR, one entry per CDR3 protein. The data contain 600,000 to 700,000 distinct CDR3 sequences, 21% of them singletons. Another study also made use of these data, one on T cells expressing NK-cell markers.

Sequences were obtained from PBMCs. These receptors were taken from a woman under 30 in good health.

There are many counts of this clonotype. The chain recombines TRBV10-3 with TRBJ2-5, with D unclear. Germline CDR1 is ENHRY and CDR2 is SYGVKD. The CDR3 runs 14 residues. V lost 4 bases, J lost 1 base, and 10 bases lay in between. The CDR3 region is CAISGLVGQETQYF. The CDR3 DNA reads as TGTGCCATCAGTGGCCTCGTGGGCCAAGAGACCCAGTACTTC.

In its sample, this clonotype was seen once. The chain links TRBV5-5 to TRBJ2-2; possible D gene TRBD1, 5 bases. Trimming shortened V by 4 bases and J by 6 bases, and 13 bases separated the two germline ends. Germline CDR1 is SGHKS and CDR2 is YYEKEE (reference sequence). CDR3 length: 14 residues. CDR3 residues: CASSRVAGSGELFF. CDR3 nucleotides: TGTGCCAGCAGCCGGGTCGCAGGGTCCGGGGAGCTGTTTTTT.